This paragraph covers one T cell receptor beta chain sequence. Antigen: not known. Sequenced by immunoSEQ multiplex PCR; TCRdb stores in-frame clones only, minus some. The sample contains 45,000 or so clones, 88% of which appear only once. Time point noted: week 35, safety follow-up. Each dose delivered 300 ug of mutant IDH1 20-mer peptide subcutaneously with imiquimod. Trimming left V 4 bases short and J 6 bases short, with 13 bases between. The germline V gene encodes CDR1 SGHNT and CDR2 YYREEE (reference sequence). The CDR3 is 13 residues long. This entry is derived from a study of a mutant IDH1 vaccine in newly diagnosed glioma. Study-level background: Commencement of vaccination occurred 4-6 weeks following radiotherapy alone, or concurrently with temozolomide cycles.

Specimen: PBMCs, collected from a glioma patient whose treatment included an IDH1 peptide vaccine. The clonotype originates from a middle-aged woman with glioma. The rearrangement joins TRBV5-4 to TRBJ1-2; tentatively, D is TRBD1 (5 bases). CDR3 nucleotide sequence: TGTGCCAGCAGCCTCGGGACGGCCGATGGCTACACCTTC. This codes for CASSLGTADGYTF.